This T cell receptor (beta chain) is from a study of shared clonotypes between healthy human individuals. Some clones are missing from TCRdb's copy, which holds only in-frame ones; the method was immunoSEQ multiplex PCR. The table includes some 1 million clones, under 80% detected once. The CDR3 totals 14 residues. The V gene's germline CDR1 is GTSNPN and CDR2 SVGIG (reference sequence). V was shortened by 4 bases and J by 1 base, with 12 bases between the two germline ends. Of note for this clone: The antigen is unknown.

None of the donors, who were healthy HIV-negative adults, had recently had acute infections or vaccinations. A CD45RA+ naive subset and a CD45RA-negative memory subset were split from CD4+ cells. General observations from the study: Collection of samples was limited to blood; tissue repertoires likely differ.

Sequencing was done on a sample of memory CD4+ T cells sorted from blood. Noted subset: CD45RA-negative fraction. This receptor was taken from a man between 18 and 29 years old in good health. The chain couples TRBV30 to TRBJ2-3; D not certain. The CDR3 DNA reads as TGTGCCTGGACCTCGCGATGGGGCACAGATACGCAGTATTTT. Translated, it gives CAWTSRWGTDTQYF.